The next 18 T cell receptor beta chains were all read from a single sample in a study of human T cells and chemical hapten exposure (dated by TCRdb to 2020 to 2022). Library generation was performed with RACE. TCRdb lists the instrument as NextSeq 500. Using fastp at Q25 and MiXCR, TCRdb reprocessed the public reads and kept productive beta chains. Rows are combined by CDR3 protein, so each entry shows the most common genes and DNA. The sample table lists approximately 92,000 distinct CDR3 sequences, about an eighth of them with a count of one. Approximately 3.4% of the sample goes to the ten largest clones. In the paper's terms, the time point label means: patch test 2, 6 weeks after DPC sensitization. In the paper's terms, the treatment or condition label means: therapeutic diphenylcyclopropenone sensitization with weekly scalp DPC. The material was whole blood, obtained in connection with sensitization to the hapten diphenylcyclopropenone (DPC). The receptor set was obtained from a woman aged 40 to 50 with alopecia areata. Some clones in this sample may be carry-over from other donors' samples.

This clonotype was seen many times. The chain couples TRBV5-1 to TRBJ2-2, with D perhaps TRBD1 (6 bases). CDR3 length equals 15 residues. V was pared by 0 bases and J by 4 bases, with 10 bases between. CDR1 and CDR2 from the germline V gene are SGHRS and YFSETQ. The DNA for the CDR3 is TGCGCCAGCAGCTTGGGTCCAGGGGCCACCGGGGAGCTGTTTTTT. Encoded protein: CASSLGPGATGELFF.

This clonotype showed up just a few times. The chain uses TRBV7-8 and TRBJ2-1; a weak D match, TRBD2 (5 bases). CDR1 SGHVS and CDR2 FQNEAQ come from the germline V gene. V lost 3 bases and J 5 bases, leaving 11 bases between the germline ends. CDR3 size: 14 residues. CDR3 sequence: CASSFPGLNNEQFF. CDR3 nucleotide sequence: TGTGCCAGCAGCTTCCCAGGACTGAACAATGAGCAGTTCTTC.

This clonotype was seen many times. J is TRBJ1-4 and V is TRBV7-9, with D unresolved. Looked up from germline, CDR1 is SEHNR and CDR2 is FQNEAQ (reference sequence). The V end was cut by 3 bases, the J end by 8 bases, with 16 bases between. The CDR3 is 15 amino acids. This chain's CDR3 is CASSLGLDLREKLFF. The DNA for the CDR3 is TGTGCCAGCAGCTTGGGTTTGGACCTCCGCGAAAAACTGTTTTTT.

This clonotype was seen at least ten times. The V gene is TRBV20-1, the J gene TRBJ2-3, with D possibly matching TRBD2 (5 bases). The germline gives CDR1 DFQATT, CDR2 SNEGSKA (reference sequence). The CDR3 sequence is 15 residues long. V was clipped by 0 bases and J by 4 bases, with 14 bases between them. CDR3 nucleotides: TGCAGTGCTAGAGATGGCGCGGGTCCCTCAGATACGCAGTATTTT. It encodes CSARDGAGPSDTQYF.

This clonotype was seen repeatedly, ten times or more. The V gene is TRBV5-4, the J gene TRBJ2-2, with 7 bases matching TRBD2. The CDR3 has 16 residues. The germline V gene has CDR1 SGHNT and CDR2 YYREEE (reference sequence). Unmatched junction bases numbered 13, after V lost 4 bases and J lost 7 bases. The CDR3 loop is CASSTGGMTVGGELFF. The CDR3 region has the DNA TGTGCCAGCAGCACCGGGGGGATGACGGTCGGCGGGGAGCTGTTTTTT.

The rearrangement uses TRBV29-1 and TRBJ1-1; no clear D gene. The V end lost 4 bases, the J end lost 1 base, and 10 bases lay between the germline ends. The CDR3 spans 13 residues. Germline V lookup: CDR1 SQVTM, CDR2 ANQGSEA. CDR3 protein: CSVVRSGNTEAFF. CDR3 DNA: TGCAGCGTTGTCCGTTCCGGGAACACTGAAGCTTTCTTT.

This clonotype was picked up a small number of times. The gene calls are TRBV27 and TRBJ1-6; weak D call: TRBD1 (6 bases). The CDR3 extends over 14 amino acids. Germline V gene lookup returns CDR1 MNHEY and CDR2 SMNVEV (reference sequence). Trimming took off 4 bases at V and 8 bases at J, with 12 bases between the two ends. CDR3 sequence: CASSSRDTYSPLHF. The CDR3 DNA reads TGTGCCAGCAGTTCCCGGGACACATATTCACCCCTCCACTTT.

J is TRBJ2-1 and V is TRBV10-2, with TRBD2 matching 7 bases. CDR1 is WSHSY and CDR2 is SAAADI in the germline V gene. There are 15 residues in the CDR3. V was pared by 3 bases and J by 5 bases, with 7 bases of the junction left unmatched. The CDR3 nucleotides are TGCGCCAGCAGTGAAGCGGGACTGGGGGACAATGAGCAGTTCTTC. It codes for CASSEAGLGDNEQFF.

There are a few counts of this clonotype. CDR3 loop: CASSKTSSGELFF. The CDR3 nucleotides are TGTGCCAGCAGTAAAACTAGCTCCGGGGAGCTGTTTTTT. The chain links TRBV6-6 to TRBJ2-2, with a tentative D call TRBD2 (6 bases). In germline, CDR1 is MNHNY, CDR2 SVGAGI (reference sequence). V shed 5 bases and J shed 6 bases, with 10 bases lying between them. The CDR3 is made up of 13 amino acids.

The chain has TRBV11-2 and TRBJ1-1, with 7 bases lining up with TRBD1. Germline CDR1 reads SGHAT; CDR2 reads FQNNGV. The CDR3 has 16 residues. Trimming at V came to 5 bases and at J to 2 bases, leaving 11 bases not matched to a gene. The CDR3 protein is CASSPDRESPNTEAFF. CDR3 DNA sequence: TGTGCCAGCAGCCCAGACAGGGAGTCCCCCAACACTGAAGCTTTCTTT.

This clonotype was seen repeatedly, ten times or more. The chain links TRBV4-3 to TRBJ1-2, with TRBD1 matching over 8 bases. With 1 base clipped from V and 4 bases from J, the junction kept 2 bases outside the gene matches. Germline CDR1 and CDR2: LGHNA and YSLEER. The CDR3 loop spans 14 amino acids. CDR3 sequence: CASSQGTGGYGYTF. DNA for the CDR3: TGCGCCAGCAGCCAAGGAACAGGGGGCTATGGCTACACCTTC.

This clonotype was seen at least ten times. This CDR3 reads CASSLIRGNEQFF. The CDR3 DNA follows: TGTGCCAGCAGCTTGATCAGGGGAAATGAGCAGTTCTTC. This chain uses TRBV5-5 with TRBJ2-1; possible D gene TRBD1, 6 bases. The germline V and J ends were trimmed by 1 base and 7 bases, with 9 bases remaining between them. The germline gives CDR1 SGHKS, CDR2 YYEKEE (reference sequence). There are 13 residues in the CDR3.

The rearrangement uses TRBV27 and TRBJ1-2, with 7 bases matching TRBD1. With 5 bases clipped from V and 6 bases from J, the junction kept 18 bases outside the gene matches. The CDR3 spans 17 residues. Germline V gene sequence: CDR1 MNHEY, CDR2 SMNVEV (reference sequence). CDR3 nucleotide sequence: TGTGCCAGCAGTCCTTACCGACAGGGTCCCTCCCCACATGGCTACACCTTC. It encodes CASSPYRQGPSPHGYTF.

The sample holds many counts of this clonotype. The chain joins TRBV11-2 to TRBJ2-1; TRBD2 aligns across 7 bases. V lost 1 base, J lost 8 bases, and 11 bases stayed unmatched. CDR1 and CDR2 from the germline V gene are SGHAT and FQNNGV. This CDR3 is built from 16 residues. The CDR3 DNA reads TGTGCCAGCAGCTTAGGGGTTCTAGCGGAAGTCGATGAGCAGTTCTTC. Protein product: CASSLGVLAEVDEQFF. The variable domain in full, completed from reference TRBV11-2 and TRBJ2-1, reads EAGVAQSPRYKIIEKRQSVAFWCNPISGHATLYWYQQILGQGPKLLIQFQNNGVVDDSQLPKDRFSAERLKGVDSTLKIQPAKLEDSAVYLCASSLGVLAEVDEQFFGPGTRLTVL.

Many counts were recorded for this clonotype. V is TRBV4-1 and J is TRBJ2-5; D is undetermined. V was cut by 1 base and J by 5 bases, with 8 bases left in between. This CDR3 comprises 13 residues. CDR1 is MGHRA, CDR2 YSYEKL, per germline. CDR3 nucleotide sequence: TGCGCCAGCAGCCAAGCTTCAGCGGAGACCCAGTACTTC. This sequence encodes CASSQASAETQYF.

This clonotype was seen many times. The chain uses TRBV5-4 and TRBJ2-7; TRBD1 matches 7 bases. Losses at the gene ends were 4 bases for V and 1 base for J; bases not matched to a gene: 5. The germline V gene encodes CDR1 SGHNT and CDR2 YYREEE (reference sequence). CDR3 length: 14 residues. The CDR3 DNA reads TGTGCCAGCAGCCCGCGACAGGGTTCCTACGAGCAGTACTTC. Protein: CASSPRQGSYEQYF.

In its sample, this clonotype was seen many times. The J gene is TRBJ1-1, the V gene TRBV30; no firm D call. The CDR3 length is 13 residues. Germline values: CDR1 GTSNPN, CDR2 SVGIG (reference sequence). Written as DNA, the CDR3 is TGTTCAGCTACGAGCATAATCAACACTGAAGCTTTCTTT. Translated, it gives CSATSIINTEAFF.

The rearrangement joins TRBV12-3 or TRBV12-4 to TRBJ2-1; 7 bases line up with TRBD2. CDR3 length: 11 amino acids. Germline trimming cut 5 bases from V and 10 bases from J; bases unmatched to any gene: 2. The CDR3 DNA follows: TGTGCCAGCAGTGGGGAGGGGGAGCAGTTCTTC. Amino acids: CASSGEGEQFF.